The 16 T cell receptor beta chains below all came from one sample that was sequenced in a study of T cell changes during pregnancy in multiple sclerosis. Produced via immunoSEQ multiplex PCR; TCRdb's table is partial and in-frame only. The repertoire consists of some 80,000 clones, with roughly 90% occurring once and the leading ten covering about 0.9%. The material sequenced was peripheral blood, taken in the first trimester of pregnancy. The receptors originated from a female donor in good health, enrolled as a control in a pregnancy study.

The V call is TRBV11-3, the J call TRBJ1-5; D not resolved. Per the germline V gene, CDR1 is SGHNT and CDR2 is YENEEA. The CDR3 loop spans 14 amino acids. Trimming pared 3 bases from V and 7 bases from J, leaving 13 bases between. The CDR3 here is CASSFPERGQPQHF. The CDR3 DNA sequence: TGTGCCAGCAGCTTTCCAGAACGAGGACAGCCCCAGCATTTT.

V and J are TRBV5-4 and TRBJ1-2; 7 bases are a match to TRBD1. The V gene's germline CDR1 is SGHNT and CDR2 YYREEE (reference sequence). CDR3 size: 16 residues. V was clipped by 0 bases and J by 7 bases; unmatched bases: 12. CDR3 in amino acids: CASSLAGRGRSGGYTF. CDR3 DNA sequence: TGTGCCAGCAGCTTGGCCGGAAGGGGGCGGAGTGGTGGCTACACCTTC. The full variable domain, rest sourced from reference TRBV5-4 and TRBJ1-2, is ETGVTQSPTHLIKTRGQQVTLRCSSQSGHNTVSWYQQALGQGPQFIFQYYREEENGRGNFPPRFSGLQFPNYSSELNVNALELDDSALYLCASSLAGRGRSGGYTFGSGTRLTVV.

V and J are TRBV6-6 and TRBJ2-5; 9 nucleotides line up with TRBD2. CDR3 length equals 14 residues. After removal of 7 bases from V and 4 bases from J, the junction contained 7 bases not matched to a gene. Per germline, CDR1 MNHNY and CDR2 SVGAGI (reference sequence). CDR3 nucleotide sequence: TGTGCCAGCACCCTGGCGGGAGGGCGAGAGACCCAGTACTTC. Its protein is CASTLAGGRETQYF.

The chain joins TRBV2 to TRBJ2-2; 8 bases align to TRBD2. The length of the CDR3 is 14 residues. Trimming took 6 bases from V and 6 from J; bases not matched to a gene: 6. Germline V gene sequence: CDR1 SNHLY, CDR2 FYNNEI. This CDR3 is CASRPGLEAGELFF. CDR3 DNA: TGTGCCAGCAGACCGGGACTAGAAGCCGGGGAGCTGTTTTTT.

The chain employs TRBV5-6 and TRBJ2-5, with 8 nucleotides matching TRBD1. Germline CDR1 is SGHDT and CDR2 is YYEEEE. J gave up 3 bases and V 2 bases, and 9 bases lay outside the gene matches. The CDR3 covers 16 residues. The CDR3 here is CASSLFGQGAKETQYF. CDR3 nucleotide sequence: TGTGCCAGCAGCTTATTCGGCCAGGGGGCGAAAGAGACCCAGTACTTC. Combining the CDR3 with reference TRBV5-6 and TRBJ2-5 gives the whole variable domain DAGVTQSPTHLIKTRGQQVTLRCSPKSGHDTVSWYQQALGQGPQFIFQYYEEEERQRGNFPDRFSGHQFPNYSSELNVNALLLGDSALYLCASSLFGQGAKETQYFGPGTRLLVL.

The gene calls are TRBV28 and TRBJ2-7, with 9 positions matching TRBD2. J was trimmed by 0 bases and V by 6 bases; bases with no gene match: 6. The CDR3 consists of 15 residues. Germline V lookup: CDR1 MDHEN, CDR2 SYDVKM. CDR3 bases: TGTGCCAGCAGAAATAGCGGGGGACTCTCCTACGAGCAGTACTTC. Its translation is CASRNSGGLSYEQYF.

This chain links TRBV9 with TRBJ2-5; 10 bases line up with TRBD2. The V gene's germline CDR1 is SGDLS and CDR2 YYNGEE. After removal of 2 bases from V and 0 bases from J, the junction contained 13 bases not matched to a gene. The CDR3 runs to 19 residues. CDR3 DNA: TGTGCCAGCAGCGTCGGATTTGAATCGGGACTAGCGCACCAAGAGACCCAGTACTTC. It codes for CASSVGFESGLAHQETQYF.

V is TRBV7-2 and J is TRBJ2-3; TRBD2 matches at 13 bases. This CDR3 spans 17 amino acids. J lost 9 bases, V lost 5 bases, and 14 bases had no gene match. CDR1 and CDR2 (germline): SGHTA, FQGNSA. This CDR3 is CASSPRTSGSGGGTQYF. Written as DNA, the CDR3 is TGTGCCAGCAGCCCCCGGACTAGCGGGAGCGGCGGAGGCACGCAGTATTTT.

J is TRBJ2-1 and V is TRBV5-5; no firm D call. Germline loops: CDR1 SGHKS, CDR2 YYEKEE (reference sequence). This CDR3 has 15 residues. With 1 base removed from V and 0 bases from J, the gap between germline ends came to 8 bases. The CDR3 nucleotides read TGTGCCAGCAGCTTGTCACACAGCTCCTACAATGAGCAGTTCTTC. This gives the protein CASSLSHSSYNEQFF.

This chain links TRBV6-1 with TRBJ1-3; TRBD1 matches 10 bases. Germline CDR1 MNHNS, CDR2 SASEGT. CDR3 length: 15 residues. The ends lost 1 base at V and 3 bases at J; junction bases unmatched: 0. DNA of the CDR3: TGTGCCAGCAGTGAAGGGACAGGGGGTGGAAACACCATATATTTT. Translated: CASSEGTGGGNTIYF.

The chain carries TRBV5-1 and TRBJ1-1; D is undetermined. Trimming took off 4 bases at V and 3 bases at J, with 13 bases between the two ends. This CDR3 region has 14 residues. CDR1 and CDR2 from the germline V gene are SGHRS and YFSETQ. The CDR3 sequence is CASSPEPGYTEAFF. The CDR3 nucleotides read TGCGCCAGCAGCCCCGAACCAGGTTACACTGAAGCTTTCTTT. The whole variable domain, remainder taken from reference TRBV5-1 and TRBJ1-1, is KAGVTQTPRYLIKTRGQQVTLSCSPISGHRSVSWYQQTPGQGLQFLFEYFSETQRNKGNFPGRFSGRQFSNSRSEMNVSTLELGDSALYLCASSPEPGYTEAFFGQGTRLTVV.

The V call is TRBV11-2, the J call TRBJ2-5, with D possibly being TRBD1 (5 bases). The CDR3 is 13 residues long. V dropped 5 bases and J dropped 2 bases, with 9 bases sitting between them. Germline V gene sequence: CDR1 SGHAT, CDR2 FQNNGV. CDR3 residues: CASSRQIQETQYF. The DNA for the CDR3 is TGTGCCAGCAGCCGACAGATTCAAGAGACCCAGTACTTC. Using reference TRBV11-2 and TRBJ2-5 for the parts outside the CDR3, the full variable domain is EAGVAQSPRYKIIEKRQSVAFWCNPISGHATLYWYQQILGQGPKLLIQFQNNGVVDDSQLPKDRFSAERLKGVDSTLKIQPAKLEDSAVYLCASSRQIQETQYFGPGTRLLVL.

The J gene is TRBJ2-1, the V gene TRBV19; D is possibly TRBD1 (6 bases). Looked up from germline, CDR1 is LNHDA and CDR2 is SQIVND (reference sequence). Trimming cost V 1 base and J 0 bases, with 7 bases left between them. The CDR3 runs 15 residues. The CDR3 spells CASSIGGGSYNEQFF. DNA of the CDR3: TGTGCCAGTAGTATAGGAGGGGGCTCCTACAATGAGCAGTTCTTC.

The chain recombines TRBV14 with TRBJ1-1; 11 nucleotides match TRBD1. The CDR3 consists of 15 residues. CDR1 and CDR2 (germline): SGHDN, FVKESK. The trim removed 6 bases at V and 0 bases at J, leaving 3 bases unmatched. DNA for the CDR3: TGTGCCAGCAGTCGGGACAGGGGGATGAACACTGAAGCTTTCTTT. This encodes CASSRDRGMNTEAFF.

V gene TRBV2 combines with J gene TRBJ1-6; D may be TRBD1 (6 bases). Germline V gives CDR1 SNHLY, CDR2 FYNNEI. V lost 6 bases, J lost 10 bases, and 16 bases lay in between. The length of the CDR3 is 14 residues. Here the CDR3 DNA reads TGTGCCAGCAGCCCTAACAGGGTAGGATCACCCCTCCACTTT. Translating gives CASSPNRVGSPLHF.

The CDR3 protein is CASRGREDTEAFF. The CDR3 DNA reads as TGTGCCAGCAGGGGGAGGGAGGACACTGAAGCTTTCTTT. J is TRBJ1-1 and V is TRBV25-1; no definite D call. CDR3 length: 13 amino acids. V gave up 6 bases and J gave up 3 bases, with 11 bases separating them. Germline CDR1 is MGHDK and CDR2 is SYGVNS. Supplemented by reference TRBV25-1 and TRBJ1-1, the full variable domain reads EADIYQTPRYLVIGTGKKITLECSQTMGHDKMYWYQQDPGMELHLIHYSYGVNSTEKGDLSSESTVSRIRTEHFPLTLESARPSHTSQYLCASRGREDTEAFFGQGTRLTVV.